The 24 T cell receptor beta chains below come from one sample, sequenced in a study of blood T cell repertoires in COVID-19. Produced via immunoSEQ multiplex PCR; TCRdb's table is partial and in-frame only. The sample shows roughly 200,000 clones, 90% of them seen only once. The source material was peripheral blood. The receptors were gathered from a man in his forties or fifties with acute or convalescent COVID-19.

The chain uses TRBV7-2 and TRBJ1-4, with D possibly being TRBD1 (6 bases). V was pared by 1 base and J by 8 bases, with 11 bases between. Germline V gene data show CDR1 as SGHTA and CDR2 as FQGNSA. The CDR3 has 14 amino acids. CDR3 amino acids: CASSLGAGDEKLFF. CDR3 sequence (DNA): TGTGCCAGCAGCTTAGGGGCAGGGGACGAAAAACTGTTTTTT. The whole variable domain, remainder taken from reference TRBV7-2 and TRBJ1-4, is GAGVSQSPSNKVTEKGKDVELRCDPISGHTALYWYRQSLGQGLEFLIYFQGNSAPDKSGLPSDRFSAERTGGSVSTLTIQRTQQEDSAVYLCASSLGAGDEKLFFGSGTQLSVL.

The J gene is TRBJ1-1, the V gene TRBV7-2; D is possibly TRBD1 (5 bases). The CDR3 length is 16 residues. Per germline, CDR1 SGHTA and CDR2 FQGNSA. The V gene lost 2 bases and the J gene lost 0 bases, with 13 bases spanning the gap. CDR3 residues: CASSLYGGGMNTEAFF. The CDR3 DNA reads TGTGCCAGCAGCTTATATGGGGGGGGGATGAACACTGAAGCTTTCTTT.

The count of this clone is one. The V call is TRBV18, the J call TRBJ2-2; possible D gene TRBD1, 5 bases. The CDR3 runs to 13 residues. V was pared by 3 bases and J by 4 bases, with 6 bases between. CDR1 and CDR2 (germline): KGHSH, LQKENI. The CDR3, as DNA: TGTGCCAGCTCACCCAGGGTCACCGGGGAGCTGTTTTTT. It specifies CASSPRVTGELFF.

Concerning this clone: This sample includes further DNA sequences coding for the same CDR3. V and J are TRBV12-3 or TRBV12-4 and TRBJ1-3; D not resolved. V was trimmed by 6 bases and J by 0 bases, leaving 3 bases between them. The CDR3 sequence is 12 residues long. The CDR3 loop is CASSLSGNTIYF. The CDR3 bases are TGTGCCAGCAGCCTCTCTGGAAACACCATATATTTT.

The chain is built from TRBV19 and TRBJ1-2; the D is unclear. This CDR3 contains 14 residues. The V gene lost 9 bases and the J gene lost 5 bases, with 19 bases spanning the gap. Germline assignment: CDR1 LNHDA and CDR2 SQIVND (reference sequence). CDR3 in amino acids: CASQKTEVHYGYTF. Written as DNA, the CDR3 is TGTGCCAGCCAGAAGACGGAGGTCCATTATGGCTACACCTTC.

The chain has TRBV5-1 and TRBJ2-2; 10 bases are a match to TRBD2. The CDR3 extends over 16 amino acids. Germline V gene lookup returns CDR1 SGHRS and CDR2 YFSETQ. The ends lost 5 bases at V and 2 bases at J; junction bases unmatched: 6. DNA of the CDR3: TGCGCCAGCAGATATATAGCGGGGGGAAACACCGGGGAGCTGTTTTTT. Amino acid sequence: CASRYIAGGNTGELFF.

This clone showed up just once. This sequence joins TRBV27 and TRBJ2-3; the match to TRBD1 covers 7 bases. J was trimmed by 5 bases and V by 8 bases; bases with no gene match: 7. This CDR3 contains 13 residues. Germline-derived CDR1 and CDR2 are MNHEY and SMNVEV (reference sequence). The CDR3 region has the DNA TGTGCCAGCGGAAGACAGGGTGGAGATACGCAGTATTTT. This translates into CASGRQGGDTQYF.

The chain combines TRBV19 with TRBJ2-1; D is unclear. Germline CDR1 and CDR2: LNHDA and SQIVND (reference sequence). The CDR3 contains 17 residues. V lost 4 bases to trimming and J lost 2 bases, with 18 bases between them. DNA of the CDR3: TGTGCCAGTAGTAAAGCCCCTACAGCCGACCCCTACAATGAGCAGTTCTTC. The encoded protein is CASSKAPTADPYNEQFF.

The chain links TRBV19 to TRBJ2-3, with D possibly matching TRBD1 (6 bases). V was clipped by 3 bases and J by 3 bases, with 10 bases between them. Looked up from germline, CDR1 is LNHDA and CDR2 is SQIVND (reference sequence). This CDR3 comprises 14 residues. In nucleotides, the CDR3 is TGTGCCAGTAGTATTGGGGGCGCGACAGATACGCAGTATTTT. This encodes CASSIGGATDTQYF.

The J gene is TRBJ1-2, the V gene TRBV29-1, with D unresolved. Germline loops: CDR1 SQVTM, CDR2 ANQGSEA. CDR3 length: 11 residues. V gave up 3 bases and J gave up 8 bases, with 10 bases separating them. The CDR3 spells CSVDSGDGYTF. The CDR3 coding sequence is TGCAGCGTTGATTCGGGAGACGGCTACACCTTC.

The CDR3 sequence: CARNGSQETQYF. CDR3 DNA: TGTGCCAGAAATGGTAGCCAAGAGACCCAGTACTTC. The chain links TRBV5-3 to TRBJ2-5; D is unclear. TRBV5-3 is treated as an ORF (open reading frame) with a function not yet certain. The CDR3 runs 12 residues. Trimming pared 6 bases from V and 1 base from J, leaving 7 bases between.

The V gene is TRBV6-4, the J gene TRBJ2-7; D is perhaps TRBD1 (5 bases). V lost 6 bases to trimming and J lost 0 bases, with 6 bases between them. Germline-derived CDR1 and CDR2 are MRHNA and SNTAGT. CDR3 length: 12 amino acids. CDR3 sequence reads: CASSRDSYEQYV. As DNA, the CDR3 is TGTGCCAGCAGCAGGGACTCCTACGAGCAGTACGTC.

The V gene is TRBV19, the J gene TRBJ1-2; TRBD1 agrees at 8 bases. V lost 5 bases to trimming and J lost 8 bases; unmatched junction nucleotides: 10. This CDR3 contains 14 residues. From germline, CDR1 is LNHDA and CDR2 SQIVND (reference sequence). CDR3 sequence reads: CASSLRTGTGGYTF. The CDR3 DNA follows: TGTGCCAGTAGTCTTCGGACAGGGACCGGCGGCTACACCTTC.

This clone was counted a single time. DNA of the CDR3: TGCGCCAGCAGCCGGGACAGTACCAGGGGCAATCAGCCCCAGCATTTT. Its translation: CASSRDSTRGNQPQHF. The chain employs TRBV4-1 and TRBJ1-5; 7 bases align to TRBD1. The J segment lost 2 bases and the V segment lost 4 bases, leaving 8 bases of the junction unmatched. The CDR3 sequence is 16 residues long. Per the germline V gene, CDR1 is MGHRA and CDR2 is YSYEKL.

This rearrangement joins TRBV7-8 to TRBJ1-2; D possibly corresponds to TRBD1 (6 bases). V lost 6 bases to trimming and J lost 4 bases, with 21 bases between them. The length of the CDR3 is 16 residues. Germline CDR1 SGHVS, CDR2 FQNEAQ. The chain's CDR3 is CASSPGLGGMFYGYTF. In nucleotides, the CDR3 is TGTGCCAGCAGTCCTGGCCTTGGGGGCATGTTCTATGGCTACACCTTC.

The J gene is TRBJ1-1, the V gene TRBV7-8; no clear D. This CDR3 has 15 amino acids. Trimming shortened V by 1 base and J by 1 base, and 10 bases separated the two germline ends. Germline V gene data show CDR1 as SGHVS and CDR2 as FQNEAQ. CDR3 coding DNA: TGTGCCAGCAGCTTAGGGAGACTACCGAACACTGAAGCTTTCTTT. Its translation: CASSLGRLPNTEAFF.

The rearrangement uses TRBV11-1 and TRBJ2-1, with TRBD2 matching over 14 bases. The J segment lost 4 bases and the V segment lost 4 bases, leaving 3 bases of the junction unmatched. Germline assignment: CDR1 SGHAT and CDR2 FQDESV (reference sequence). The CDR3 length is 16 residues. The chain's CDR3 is CASSSGLAGGYNEQFF. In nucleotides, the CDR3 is TGTGCCAGCAGCTCCGGACTAGCGGGAGGTTACAATGAGCAGTTCTTC.

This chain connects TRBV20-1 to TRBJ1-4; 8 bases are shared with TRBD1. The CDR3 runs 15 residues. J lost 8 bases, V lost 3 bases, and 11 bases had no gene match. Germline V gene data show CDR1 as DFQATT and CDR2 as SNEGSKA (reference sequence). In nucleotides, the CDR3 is TGCAGTGCTAGTACCGTCGGCAGGGGGCTGGAAAAACTGTTTTTT. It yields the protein CSASTVGRGLEKLFF.

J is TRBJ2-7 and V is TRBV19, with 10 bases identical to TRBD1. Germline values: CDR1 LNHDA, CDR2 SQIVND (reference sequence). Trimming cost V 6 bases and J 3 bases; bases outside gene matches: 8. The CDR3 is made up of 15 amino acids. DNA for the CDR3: TGTGCCAGTAGGCTAATGGACAGGGGGAACTACGAGCAGTACTTC. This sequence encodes CASRLMDRGNYEQYF.

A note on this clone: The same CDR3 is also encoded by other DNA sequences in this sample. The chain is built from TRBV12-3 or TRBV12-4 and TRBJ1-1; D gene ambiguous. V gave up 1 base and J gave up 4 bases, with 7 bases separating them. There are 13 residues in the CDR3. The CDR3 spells CASSLGGGTEAFF. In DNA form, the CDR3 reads TGTGCCAGCAGTTTAGGGGGAGGCACTGAAGCTTTCTTT.

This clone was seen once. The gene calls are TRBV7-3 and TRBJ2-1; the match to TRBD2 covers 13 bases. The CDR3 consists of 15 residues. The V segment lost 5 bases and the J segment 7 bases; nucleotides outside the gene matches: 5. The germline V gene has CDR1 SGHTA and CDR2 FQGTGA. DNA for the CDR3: TGTGCCAGCAGCGGAGGACTAGCGGGAGTAAATGAGCAGTTCTTC. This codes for CASSGGLAGVNEQFF.

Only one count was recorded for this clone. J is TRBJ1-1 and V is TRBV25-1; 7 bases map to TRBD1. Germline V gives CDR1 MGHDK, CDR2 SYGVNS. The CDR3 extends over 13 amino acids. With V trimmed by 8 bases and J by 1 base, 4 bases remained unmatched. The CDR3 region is CASCYRGNTEAFF. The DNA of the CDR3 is TGTGCCAGCTGTTACAGGGGGAACACTGAAGCTTTCTTT.

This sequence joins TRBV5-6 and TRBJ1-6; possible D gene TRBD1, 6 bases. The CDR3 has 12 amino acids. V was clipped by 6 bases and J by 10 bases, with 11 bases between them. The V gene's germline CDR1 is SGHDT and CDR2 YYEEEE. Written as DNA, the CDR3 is TGTGCCAGCACCTGGGGGGGCTCACCCCTCCACTTT. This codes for CASTWGGSPLHF.

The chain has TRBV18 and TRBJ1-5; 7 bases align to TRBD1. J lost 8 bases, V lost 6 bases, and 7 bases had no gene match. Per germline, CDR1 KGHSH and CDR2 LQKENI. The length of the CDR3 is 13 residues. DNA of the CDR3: TGTGCCAGCTCCAGGGGGGTATTGGAGCCCCAGCATTTT. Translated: CASSRGVLEPQHF.